Below are 19 T cell receptor beta chains sequenced from a single sample in a study of T cell repertoires in cytomegalovirus infection. One entry per CDR3 protein results from TCRdb running MiXCR on the reads. The profile shows roughly 150,000 distinct CDR3 sequences, over 25% of them singletons. These receptors' antigens are unknown. Here the sequenced sample was CD8+ T cells from cultured PBMCs, taken from culture after CMV antigen stimulation. These receptors came from a human donor in good health (CMV status not recorded). Some clones in this sample may be carry-over from other donors' samples.

This clonotype came up a few times. This chain links TRBV2 with TRBJ1-2, with 7 bases fitting TRBD1. Losses at the gene ends were 6 bases for V and 3 bases for J; bases not matched to a gene: 13. Germline V gene sequence: CDR1 SNHLY, CDR2 FYNNEI. The CDR3 is 16 residues long. The CDR3 loop reads CASRESTGTAYYGYTF. CDR3 bases: TGTGCCAGCAGGGAGAGCACCGGGACAGCATACTATGGCTACACCTTC.

V gene TRBV27 combines with J gene TRBJ2-1; D tentatively fits TRBD1 or TRBD2 (5 bases each). Between the trimmed V and J ends, which lost 5 bases and 9 bases, there was a span of 14 bases. CDR1 MNHEY and CDR2 SMNVEV come from the germline V gene (reference sequence). The CDR3 is 13 amino acids. CDR3 protein: CASSGGSAGEQFF. The CDR3 coding sequence is TGTGCCAGCAGTGGGGGTTCGGCTGGTGAGCAGTTCTTC.

The genes are TRBV12-5 and TRBJ1-1; D is perhaps TRBD1 (5 bases). Germline loops: CDR1 LGHNT, CDR2 FRNRAP. The length of the CDR3 is 12 residues. The CDR3 bases are TGTGCCTCGCTAGGGGCCTACACTGAAGCTTTCTTT. It encodes CASLGAYTEAFF.

The rearrangement links TRBV5-5 to TRBJ2-7; D tentatively fits TRBD1 or TRBD2 (6 bases each). V lost 5 bases and J lost 6, with 12 bases in between. CDR3 length equals 12 residues. Germline V gene sequence: CDR1 SGHKS, CDR2 YYEKEE (reference sequence). CDR3 bases: TGTGCCAGCAGTGCTGGGGGGCCCGAGCAGTACTTC. Its protein is CASSAGGPEQYF.

The rearrangement links TRBV7-6 to TRBJ1-1; the match to TRBD1 covers 12 bases. The V gene end was trimmed by 5 bases and the J gene end by 4 bases; junction bases not matched to a gene: 14. Germline assignment: CDR1 SGHVS and CDR2 FNYEAQ. The CDR3 consists of 18 residues. CDR3 nucleotides: TGTGCCAGCAGCCCAGAACTCCGGGACAGGGGGCTAGGCACTGAAGCTTTCTTT. It codes for CASSPELRDRGLGTEAFF. Variable domain in full (rest from reference TRBV7-6 and TRBJ1-1): GAGVSQSPRYKVTKRGQDVALRCDPISGHVSLYWYRQALGQGPEFLTYFNYEAQQDKSGLPNDRFSAERPEGSISTLTIQRTEQRDSAMYRCASSPELRDRGLGTEAFFGQGTRLTVV.

This clonotype was observed a handful of times. V is TRBV3-1 and J is TRBJ2-2, with D perhaps assigned TRBD1 or TRBD2 (5 bases each). Germline V gene lookup returns CDR1 LGHDT and CDR2 YNNKEL (reference sequence). CDR3 length: 15 residues. Trimming removed 4 bases from V and 5 bases from J, with 14 bases in between. In nucleotides, the CDR3 is TGTGCCAGCAGCCGGTCCGGGGCCAGGACCGGGGAGCTGTTTTTT. This gives the protein CASSRSGARTGELFF.

This clonotype occurred a few times. The chain links TRBV5-1 to TRBJ2-1, with 7 bases lining up with TRBD1. The CDR3 is 15 residues long. Trimming at V came to 2 bases and at J to 1 base, leaving 3 bases not matched to a gene. Germline V gives CDR1 SGHRS, CDR2 YFSETQ. CDR3: CASSFGDRSYNEQFF. CDR3 bases: TGCGCCAGCAGCTTTGGGGACAGATCCTACAATGAGCAGTTCTTC. Full variable domain (remainder filled in from reference TRBV5-1 and TRBJ2-1): KAGVTQTPRYLIKTRGQQVTLSCSPISGHRSVSWYQQTPGQGLQFLFEYFSETQRNKGNFPGRFSGRQFSNSRSEMNVSTLELGDSALYLCASSFGDRSYNEQFFGPGTRLTVL.

CDR3 sequence (DNA): TGTGCCAGCAGCTTAGGCATCATTGCTAGCACAGATACGCAGTATTTT. It is translated as CASSLGIIASTDTQYF. The chain uses TRBV11-3 and TRBJ2-3, with D uncertain. CDR3 length: 16 residues. Trimming cost V 1 base and J 0 bases, with 11 bases left between them. The germline gives CDR1 SGHNT, CDR2 YENEEA.

This clonotype showed up many times. The rearrangement links TRBV6-1 to TRBJ2-5; 10 bases agree with TRBD1. Germline trimming cut 4 bases from V and 0 bases from J; bases unmatched to any gene: 8. CDR1 and CDR2 (germline): MNHNS, SASEGT. This CDR3 has 17 amino acids. The CDR3 DNA reads as TGTGCCAGCAGTGCCCGGACAGGGGGGACGTACCAAGAGACCCAGTACTTC. Its translation is CASSARTGGTYQETQYF.

Only a few counts were recorded for this clonotype. The rearrangement joins TRBV6-5 to TRBJ2-7; 7 bases agree with TRBD1. Germline V gene sequence: CDR1 MNHEY, CDR2 SVGAGI. The length of the CDR3 is 18 residues. The ends lost 3 bases at V and 0 bases at J; junction bases unmatched: 14. The CDR3 DNA follows: TGTGCCAGCAGTTATAGGTTCGGAGAAAACAGGGGCTCCTACGAGCAGTACTTC. This translates into CASSYRFGENRGSYEQYF.

The table lists this clonotype with a few counts. The rearrangement links TRBV7-9 to TRBJ2-6; the D is unclear. Germline CDR1 and CDR2: SEHNR and FQNEAQ (reference sequence). Trimming shortened V by 1 base and J by 0 bases, and 7 bases separated the two germline ends. There are 16 residues in the CDR3. This CDR3 is CASSLGSVSGANVLTF. DNA of the CDR3: TGTGCCAGCAGCTTAGGGTCAGTCTCTGGGGCCAACGTCCTGACTTTC.

There are many counts of this clonotype. The CDR3 sequence is CASSLGPGEDQYF. DNA of the CDR3: TGTGCCAGCAGCTTAGGTCCGGGGGAAGACCAGTACTTC. This chain uses TRBV7-2 with TRBJ2-5, with D tentatively TRBD2 (6 bases). Germline V gene sequence: CDR1 SGHTA, CDR2 FQGNSA. The CDR3 covers 13 residues. V was shortened by 1 base and J by 10 bases, with 13 bases between the two germline ends. The full variable domain, in which reference TRBV7-2 and TRBJ2-5 provide the parts outside the CDR3, is GAGVSQSPSNKVTEKGKDVELRCDPISGHTALYWYRQSLGQGLEFLIYFQGNSAPDKSGLPSDRFSAERTGGSVSTLTIQRTQQEDSAVYLCASSLGPGEDQYFGPGTRLLVL.

The V and J genes are TRBV12-3 or TRBV12-4 and TRBJ1-2; tentative D call: TRBD1 (6 bases). The V gene lost 3 bases and the J gene lost 4 bases, with 12 bases spanning the gap. CDR3 length: 14 amino acids. CDR3 DNA sequence: TGTGCCAGCAGTTTGGAGGGGGACGGCTATGGCTACACCTTC. Translating gives CASSLEGDGYGYTF.

The chain is built from TRBV4-1 and TRBJ1-4, with D possibly matching TRBD1 (5 bases). The germline V and J ends were trimmed by 4 bases and 8 bases, with 17 bases remaining between them. The CDR3 is made up of 15 amino acids. Germline V CDR1 and CDR2: MGHRA, YSYEKL. The CDR3 spells CASSPVGAGEEKLFF. The DNA of the CDR3 is TGCGCCAGCAGCCCAGTCGGGGCGGGGGAGGAAAAACTGTTTTTT.

The chain carries TRBV6-1 and TRBJ1-5; D unresolved. Trimming removed 2 bases from V and 2 bases from J, with 10 bases in between. CDR3 length equals 15 residues. Germline V lookup: CDR1 MNHNS, CDR2 SASEGT. The CDR3 nucleotides are TGTGCCAGCAGTGAATGGGTGTTCGGCAATCAGCCCCAGCATTTT. Translated: CASSEWVFGNQPQHF.

The chain joins TRBV6-2 or TRBV6-3 to TRBJ2-7; 10 bases are shared with TRBD1. The junction had 9 bases not matched to a gene; V was cut back by 6 bases and J by 1 base. The germline CDR1 and CDR2 sequences are MNHEY and SVGEGT. The CDR3 is 16 amino acids. The CDR3 sequence is CASSPDRGIYSYEQYF. The CDR3 DNA follows: TGTGCCAGCAGCCCGGACAGGGGGATTTATTCCTACGAGCAGTACTTC.

This clonotype has only a few counts. The J gene is TRBJ2-7, the V gene TRBV28; D is possibly TRBD1 or TRBD2 (6 bases each). V gave up 6 bases and J gave up 7 bases, with 13 bases separating them. Germline CDR1 and CDR2: MDHEN and SYDVKM. The CDR3 loop spans 12 amino acids. CDR3 nucleotides: TGTGCCAGCAGGGTGGGGGGCCTTGAGCAGTACTTC. Translating it yields CASRVGGLEQYF.

This clonotype came up many times. V gene TRBV7-2 combines with J gene TRBJ2-3; D is undetermined. This CDR3 comprises 14 residues. CDR1 SGHTA and CDR2 FQGNSA come from the germline V gene. V lost 6 bases and J lost 0, with 10 bases in between. The CDR3, as DNA: TGTGCCAGCAGGCTAGGGCTTAGCACAGATACGCAGTATTTT. Protein sequence: CASRLGLSTDTQYF. Variable domain in full (rest from reference TRBV7-2 and TRBJ2-3): GAGVSQSPSNKVTEKGKDVELRCDPISGHTALYWYRQSLGQGLEFLIYFQGNSAPDKSGLPSDRFSAERTGGSVSTLTIQRTQQEDSAVYLCASRLGLSTDTQYFGPGTRLTVL.

This clonotype showed up just once. The chain carries TRBV4-1 and TRBJ1-1; D gene unclear. V lost 4 bases and J 1 base, leaving 16 bases between the germline ends. The CDR3 is 16 amino acids. Germline CDR1 reads MGHRA; CDR2 reads YSYEKL. CDR3 sequence: CASSPARTVENTEAFF. CDR3 nucleotide sequence: TGCGCCAGCAGCCCGGCTCGGACGGTCGAGAACACTGAAGCTTTCTTT.